This T cell receptor beta chain is drawn from a study of T-cell memory formation after mild COVID-19. As concerns this clonotype: Its specificity is unknown.

Study conclusions and caveats: CD4+ contracting clones were mainly CM and EM; CD8+ ones, EMRA.

Using constant-segment primers, 5'RACE produced TCR alpha and TCR beta cDNA libraries carrying sample barcodes and UMIs. TCRdb recomputed calls from the 5' RACE reads with MiXCR, one row per CDR3 protein. The sample comprises approximately 88,000 distinct CDR3 sequences, nearly 25% of which are singletons, and under 55% rests with the top ten. The material sequenced was PBMCs or a T cell subset sorted from them (not recorded which). The TCR was taken from a young man who had mild COVID-19 (a few samples of this study predate the infection). Cell type and time point are not known.

CDR3 region: CASRELGGLVTGELFF. In nucleotides, the CDR3 is TGTGCCAGCAGAGAACTGGGGGGCTTGGTCACCGGGGAGCTGTTTTTT. The chain recombines TRBV7-8 with TRBJ2-2; D may be TRBD1 or TRBD2 (6 bases each). V shed 6 bases and J shed 4 bases, with 18 bases lying between them. The germline gives CDR1 SGHVS, CDR2 FQNEAQ. CDR3 length: 16 amino acids.